The 2 T cell receptor beta chains given below trace back to one sample, sequenced in a study of PD-L1 blockade in urothelial cancer. Method: immunoSEQ multiplex PCR; TCRdb's copy keeps in-frame clones and lacks some. The repertoire holds approximately 55,000 clones, with around 84% as singletons. Documented time point: pretreatment peripheral blood. The starting material was PBMCs, obtained around atezolizumab (anti-PD-L1) treatment. All receptors derive from a man in his 60s with urothelial cancer.

The chain recombines TRBV4-2 with TRBJ1-2, with D hard to call. From germline, CDR1 is LGHNA and CDR2 YNFKEQ. The V end lost 4 bases, the J end lost 9 bases, and 12 bases lay between the germline ends. The CDR3 sequence is 12 residues long. CDR3: CASSRPEGSYTF. CDR3 DNA sequence: TGTGCCAGCAGCCGACCCGAGGGAAGCTACACCTTC.

V usage is TRBV5-1 and J usage is TRBJ1-1; D might be TRBD1 (5 bases). Germline-derived CDR1 and CDR2 are SGHRS and YFSETQ. The CDR3 consists of 15 residues. Deletions cut 5 bases from V and 0 bases from J, with 14 bases between. The CDR3 reads CASRGGDSMNTEAFF. CDR3 nucleotides: TGCGCCAGCAGGGGAGGGGACTCCATGAACACTGAAGCTTTCTTT.